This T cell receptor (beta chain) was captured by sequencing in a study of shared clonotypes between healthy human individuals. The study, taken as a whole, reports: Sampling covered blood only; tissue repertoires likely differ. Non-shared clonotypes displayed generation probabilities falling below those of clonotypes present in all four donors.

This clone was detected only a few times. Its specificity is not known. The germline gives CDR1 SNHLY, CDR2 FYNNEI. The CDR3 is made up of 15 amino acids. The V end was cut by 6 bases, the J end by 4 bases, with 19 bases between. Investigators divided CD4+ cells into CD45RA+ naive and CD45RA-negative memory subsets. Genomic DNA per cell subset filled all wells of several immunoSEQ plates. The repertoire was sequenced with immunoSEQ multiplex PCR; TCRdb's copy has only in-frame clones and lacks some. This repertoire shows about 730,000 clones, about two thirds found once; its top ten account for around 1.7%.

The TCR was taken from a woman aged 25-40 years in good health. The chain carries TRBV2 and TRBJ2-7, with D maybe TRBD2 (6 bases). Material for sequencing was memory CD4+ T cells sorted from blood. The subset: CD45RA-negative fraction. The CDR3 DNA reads TGTGCCAGCAGGTCCGGTGGAGGGATCGTGTACGAGCAGTACTTC. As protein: CASRSGGGIVYEQYF.